Below are 11 T cell receptor beta chains sequenced from a single sample in a study of cytomegalovirus exposure and HLA in healthy donors. PCR amplification relied on 60 Vbeta primers (plus 13 Jbeta primers). TCRdb's copy holds only in-frame clones and misses some; the assay was immunoSEQ multiplex PCR. The top ten clones hold 2.9% of a sample with 130,000 to 150,000 clones, over 75% of them seen once. Sequencing input: PBMCs. All receptors derive from a woman in her twenties or thirties in good health and CMV-seronegative.

This clone was found a few times. V gene TRBV30 combines with J gene TRBJ1-1; D is possibly TRBD1 (5 bases). Trimming took off 0 bases at V and 6 bases at J, with 14 bases between the two ends. The CDR3 has 14 residues. Germline V gene sequence: CDR1 GTSNPN, CDR2 SVGIG (reference sequence). As DNA, the CDR3 is TGTGCCTGGAGTGTTCCCGGATGGGGCGCTGAAGCTTTCTTT. The encoded protein is CAWSVPGWGAEAFF.

The chain couples TRBV6-5 to TRBJ2-5, with 11 bases identical to TRBD2. V lost 5 bases to trimming and J lost 4 bases; unmatched junction nucleotides: 3. The germline CDR1 and CDR2 sequences are MNHEY and SVGAGI. This CDR3 comprises 14 residues. CDR3 coding DNA: TGTGCCAGCAGTGTAGCGGGGGGGGTAGAGACCCAGTACTTC. Amino acid sequence: CASSVAGGVETQYF.

This chain joins TRBV7-2 and TRBJ2-5; D unresolved. This CDR3 has 12 residues. Germline V CDR1 and CDR2: SGHTA, FQGNSA. The V and J ends lost 5 bases and 5 bases respectively, with 9 bases between them. CDR3 sequence: CASSPSSETQYF. In DNA form, the CDR3 reads TGTGCCAGCAGCCCGTCCTCGGAGACCCAGTACTTC.

The V call is TRBV5-8, the J call TRBJ2-3, with 7 bases that match TRBD2. The ends lost 4 bases at V and 5 bases at J; junction bases unmatched: 10. This CDR3 has 15 residues. Germline CDR1 SGHTS, CDR2 YDEGEE. CDR3 amino acids: CASSPERGAGDTQYF. For the CDR3, the DNA is TGTGCCAGCAGCCCGGAGCGGGGTGCAGGAGATACGCAGTATTTT.

This chain joins TRBV28 and TRBJ1-5; TRBD1 matches 9 bases. Looked up from germline, CDR1 is MDHEN and CDR2 is SYDVKM. The trim removed 6 bases at V and 1 base at J, leaving 10 bases unmatched. The CDR3 is 17 amino acids. The DNA of the CDR3 is TGTGCCAGCAGCCAATTGTCGGGACAGGGCAGCAATCAGCCCCAGCATTTT. The encoded protein is CASSQLSGQGSNQPQHF.

The chain combines TRBV29-1 with TRBJ2-7; the match to TRBD1 covers 7 bases. V trimming: 6 bases; J trimming: 6 bases; junction bases outside the gene matches: 5. This CDR3 region has 11 residues. Looked up from germline, CDR1 is SQVTM and CDR2 is ANQGSEA. The CDR3 here is CSVRQGLEQYF. In DNA form, the CDR3 reads TGCAGCGTCCGACAGGGTCTCGAGCAGTACTTC.

The chain couples TRBV30 to TRBJ2-6; D is ambiguous. The V end lost 8 bases, the J end lost 0 bases, and 8 bases lay between the germline ends. This CDR3 is 13 amino acids long. Germline-derived CDR1 and CDR2 are GTSNPN and SVGIG (reference sequence). CDR3 in amino acids: CAGRFSGANVLTF. The CDR3 DNA reads as TGTGCCGGTCGGTTCTCTGGGGCCAACGTCCTGACTTTC.

The chain uses TRBV4-1 and TRBJ1-6, with a tentative D call TRBD1 (6 bases). CDR3 length: 15 amino acids. V was shortened by 0 bases and J by 6 bases, with 9 bases between the two germline ends. The V gene's germline CDR1 is MGHRA and CDR2 YSYEKL. The DNA of the CDR3 is TGCGCCAGCAGCCAAGAAGGGGGTGGTAATTCACCCCTCCACTTT. Translation: CASSQEGGGNSPLHF.

The rearrangement joins TRBV9 to TRBJ2-5; D is uncertain. Near its end, the DNA agrees better with TRBJ2-7, so the J call may be wrong. The CDR3 totals 11 residues. Germline V CDR1 and CDR2: SGDLS, YYNGEE. Here the CDR3 reads CASSVSYEQYF. In DNA, the CDR3 is TGTGCCAGCAGCGTCTCCTACGAGCAGTACTTC.

J is TRBJ2-1 and V is TRBV5-1; a weak D match, TRBD1 (5 bases). Germline V gene data show CDR1 as SGHRS and CDR2 as YFSETQ. V lost 4 bases and J lost 2, with 16 bases in between. The CDR3 length is 16 residues. The CDR3 nucleotides read TGCGCCAGCAGCGTCGCACCGACAGTACCCTACAATGAGCAGTTCTTC. Its translation: CASSVAPTVPYNEQFF.

CDR3 in amino acids: CASSEAGWGRGGYNEQFF. CDR3 sequence (DNA): TGCGCCAGCAGCGAAGCAGGTTGGGGCCGGGGGGGGTACAATGAGCAGTTCTTC. The chain is built from TRBV4-1 and TRBJ2-1; TRBD2 matches 8 bases. This CDR3 has 18 residues. The V gene's germline CDR1 is MGHRA and CDR2 YSYEKL. Trimming cost V 5 bases and J 4 bases; bases outside gene matches: 16.